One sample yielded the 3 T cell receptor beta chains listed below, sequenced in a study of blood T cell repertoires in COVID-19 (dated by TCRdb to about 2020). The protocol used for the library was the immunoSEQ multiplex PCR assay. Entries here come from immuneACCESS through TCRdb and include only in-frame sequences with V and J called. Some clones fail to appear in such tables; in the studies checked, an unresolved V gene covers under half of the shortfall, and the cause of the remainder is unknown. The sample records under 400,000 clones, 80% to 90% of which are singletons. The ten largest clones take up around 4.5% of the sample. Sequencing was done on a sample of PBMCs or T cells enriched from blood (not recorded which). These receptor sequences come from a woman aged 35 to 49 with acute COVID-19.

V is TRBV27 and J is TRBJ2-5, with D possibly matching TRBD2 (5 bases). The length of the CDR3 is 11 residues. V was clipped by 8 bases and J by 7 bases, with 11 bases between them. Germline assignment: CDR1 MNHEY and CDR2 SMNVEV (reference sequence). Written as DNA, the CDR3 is TGTGCCAGCGGAGCGGTACGGACCCAGTACTTC. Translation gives CASGAVRTQYF.

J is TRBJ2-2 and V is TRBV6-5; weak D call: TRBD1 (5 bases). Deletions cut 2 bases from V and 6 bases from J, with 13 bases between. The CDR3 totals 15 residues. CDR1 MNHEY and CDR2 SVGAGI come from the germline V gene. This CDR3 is CASSYGQGWAGELFF. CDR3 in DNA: TGTGCCAGCAGTTACGGTCAGGGTTGGGCCGGGGAGCTGTTTTTT.

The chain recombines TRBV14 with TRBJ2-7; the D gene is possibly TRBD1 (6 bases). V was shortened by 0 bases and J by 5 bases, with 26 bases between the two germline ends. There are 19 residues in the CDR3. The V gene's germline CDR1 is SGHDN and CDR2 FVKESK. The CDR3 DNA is TGTGCCAGCAGCCAAGATCGGGATTGGGTGGCGTCCGGGGACAACGAGCAGTACTTC. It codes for CASSQDRDWVASGDNEQYF.